The entry below gives a single T cell receptor beta chain sequence along with its context. This specimen comes from a study of control samples from healthy donors and cancer patients. Method: immunoSEQ multiplex PCR; TCRdb's copy keeps in-frame clones and lacks some. This table has approximately 150,000 clones, 94% appearing once. This CDR3 is built from 16 residues. Germline V gene lookup returns CDR1 SGHVS and CDR2 FQNEAQ. The germline V and J ends were trimmed by 5 bases and 3 bases, with 20 bases remaining between them. The specimen sequenced was blood. The receptor was derived from a man aged 35 to 55 in good health. The gene calls are TRBV7-8 and TRBJ2-7; the D call may be TRBD1 or TRBD2 (5 bases each). The CDR3 loop reads CASSAYGGAAVYEQYF. The CDR3 nucleotides read TGTGCCAGCAGCGCCTATGGGGGAGCCGCAGTCTACGAGCAGTACTTC.